This T cell receptor beta chain comes out of a study of T cells in Graves' hyperthyroidism and ophthalmopathy. The CDR3 regions of TCR beta were amplified from RNA transcripts. RT-PCR in the first round (using the HTBI primer set) targeted the TCR CDR3. TCRdb reanalysed the multiplex PCR reads using MiXCR and keeps one entry per CDR3 protein. Here the sample spans more than 300,000 distinct CDR3 sequences, more than 12% being singletons. This CDR3 has 12 residues. Germline CDR1 reads SQVTM; CDR2 reads ANQGSEA. With regard to this clonotype: The junction departs from the called germline gene at one end, perhaps through a read error.

Sequencing input: blood. The chain uses TRBV29-1 and TRBJ1-3; D possibly corresponds to TRBD1 (6 bases). This clonotype was sampled from a woman aged 25 to 39 with Graves' ophthalmopathy. The CDR3 here is CSAETGGNTIYF. The CDR3 bases are TGCAGCGCTGAAACAGGGGGAAACACCATATATTTT.